The rows below give T cell receptor beta chains drawn from one sample of a study of post-analysis software for immune sequencing data. TCRdb used MiXCR to reprocess the PCR reads, holding one entry per CDR3 protein. The sample holds roughly 620,000 distinct CDR3 sequences, around 47% seen once. The sample consisted of blood. The source is a girl between 5 and 17 years old with multiple sclerosis. Each CDR3 is given with its conserved first and last residue. Fields, in order: D gene, clone size, V gene, J gene, CDR3 protein, CDR3 DNA. D genes are given only for firm matches. Size is stated for part of the rows, as once, few or many counts, or as a class when the clone is expanded.

>TRBD2|.|TRBV3-1|TRBJ2-5
CASSQLAGGDAKQYF
TGTGCCAGCAGCCAACTAGCGGGGGGGGACGCCAAGCAGTACTTC
>.|once|TRBV6-1|TRBJ2-2
CASSVRNTGELFF
TGTGCCAGCAGTGTGAGAAACACCGGGGAGCTGTTTTTT
>TRBD2|.|TRBV20-1|TRBJ2-7
CSARDPGLAGAYNEQYF
TGCAGTGCTAGAGATCCCGGACTAGCGGGGGCCTACAACGAGCAGTACTTC
>TRBD1|.|TRBV5-1|TRBJ1-1
CASSSDGQGNTEAFF
TGCGCCAGCAGCTCGGATGGACAGGGGAACACTGAAGCTTTCTTT
>TRBD2|few|TRBV10-3|TRBJ2-1
CAISEEPSGRYNEQFF
TGTGCCATCAGCGAAGAACCTAGCGGGAGGTACAATGAGCAGTTCTTC
>.|.|TRBV9|TRBJ2-7
CAGSVEFSSYEQYF
TGTGCCGGCAGCGTAGAGTTTTCCTCCTACGAGCAGTACTTC
>.|.|TRBV7-8|TRBJ2-1
CASSLGTSGSEQFF
TGTGCCAGCAGCCTGGGGACATCCGGGAGTGAGCAGTTCTTC
>.|.|TRBV5-1|TRBJ2-1
CASSSQGLGSYNEQFF
TGCGCCAGCAGCTCACAGGGCCTCGGCTCCTACAATGAGCAGTTCTTC
>TRBD1|.|TRBV12-3/TRBV12-4|TRBJ1-5
CASSSEQGPNQPQHF
TGTGCCAGCAGTTCGGAACAGGGGCCCAATCAGCCCCAGCATTTT
>TRBD2|few|TRBV4-1|TRBJ2-5
CASSQDRLAGGISETQYF
TGCGCCAGCAGCCAAGATCGGCTAGCGGGGGGGATCTCCGAGACCCAGTACTTC
>TRBD2|.|TRBV20-1|TRBJ2-7
CSASKAGNSYEQYF
TGCAGTGCTAGCAAAGCGGGGAACTCCTACGAGCAGTACTTC
>.|.|TRBV12-3/TRBV12-4|TRBJ2-3
CASSQQGEADTQYF
TGTGCCAGCAGCCAACAGGGTGAGGCAGATACGCAGTATTTT